Listed below are T cell receptor beta chains from one sample, sequenced in a study of blood T cell repertoires in COVID-19. Clones were sequenced by immunoSEQ multiplex PCR, and TCRdb holds only the in-frame ones, with some missing. The table records roughly 360,000 clones, roughly 90% of them present only once. Sequencing used PBMCs or T cells enriched from blood (not recorded which). These receptors all stem from a woman in her 30s with acute COVID-19. CDR3s include the opening cysteine and the closing phenylalanine or tryptophan. Fields, in order: clone size, J gene, V gene, CDR3 length, D gene, CDR3 protein, CDR3 DNA. D genes are given only for firm matches. Size is omitted from some rows. Given values are once, few, many or a class for expanded clones.

abundance: NA; j_gene: TRBJ1-5; v_gene: TRBV2; len: 15; d_gene: NA; CDR3aa: CASSDPQDSNQPQHF; CDR3nt: TGTGCCAGCAGTGATCCTCAGGATAGCAATCAGCCCCAGCATTTT
abundance: NA; j_gene: TRBJ1-1; v_gene: TRBV7-9; len: 14; d_gene: NA; CDR3aa: CASRLGPVNTEAFF; CDR3nt: TGTGCCAGCAGGCTAGGTCCCGTGAACACTGAAGCTTTCTTT
abundance: NA; j_gene: TRBJ2-3; v_gene: TRBV7-8; len: 16; d_gene: NA; CDR3aa: CASSLGAGKGTDTQYF; CDR3nt: TGTGCCAGCAGCTTAGGTGCGGGGAAAGGAACAGATACGCAGTATTTT
abundance: NA; j_gene: TRBJ2-6; v_gene: TRBV6-1; len: 19; d_gene: TRBD1; CDR3aa: CASSVDRGRSSSGANVLTF; CDR3nt: TGTGCCAGCAGTGTAGACAGGGGGAGGTCCAGCTCTGGGGCCAACGTCCTGACTTTC
abundance: NA; j_gene: TRBJ2-3; v_gene: TRBV29-1; len: 12; d_gene: NA; CDR3aa: CSVERGTDTQYF; CDR3nt: TGCAGCGTTGAGAGGGGCACAGATACGCAGTATTTT
abundance: NA; j_gene: TRBJ2-2; v_gene: TRBV29-1; len: 12; d_gene: NA; CDR3aa: CSVCPGTGELFF; CDR3nt: TGCAGCGTTTGCCCGGGCACCGGGGAGCTGTTTTTT
abundance: few; j_gene: TRBJ2-7; v_gene: TRBV24-1; len: 14; d_gene: TRBD1; CDR3aa: CATSDFTGAGEQYF; CDR3nt: TGTGCCACCAGTGATTTTACAGGGGCAGGTGAGCAGTACTTC
abundance: NA; j_gene: TRBJ1-5; v_gene: TRBV24-1; len: 14; d_gene: NA; CDR3aa: CATSRGGGNQPQHF; CDR3nt: TGTGCCACCAGTAGAGGAGGAGGCAATCAGCCCCAGCATTTT
abundance: NA; j_gene: TRBJ2-3; v_gene: TRBV10-1; len: 15; d_gene: NA; CDR3aa: CASTDGRGNTDTQYF; CDR3nt: TGCGCCAGCACTGATGGCCGGGGGAACACAGATACGCAGTATTTT
abundance: NA; j_gene: TRBJ1-1; v_gene: TRBV19; len: 14; d_gene: NA; CDR3aa: CASRIETRNTEAFF; CDR3nt: TGTGCCAGTAGGATAGAGACACGGAACACTGAAGCTTTCTTT
abundance: NA; j_gene: TRBJ1-6; v_gene: TRBV11-2; len: 16; d_gene: TRBD1; CDR3aa: CASSLPLTGVGSPLHF; CDR3nt: TGTGCCAGCAGCTTACCCCTGACAGGGGTAGGTTCACCCCTCCACTTT
abundance: NA; j_gene: TRBJ2-2; v_gene: TRBV19; len: 16; d_gene: NA; CDR3aa: CASTPVGGAPTGELFF; CDR3nt: TGTGCCAGTACCCCGGTTGGGGGGGCCCCCACCGGGGAGCTGTTTTTT
abundance: NA; j_gene: TRBJ1-2; v_gene: TRBV4-3; len: 14; d_gene: NA; CDR3aa: CASSQVRGFYGYTF; CDR3nt: TGCGCCAGCAGCCAAGTAAGGGGTTTCTATGGCTACACCTTC
abundance: NA; j_gene: TRBJ1-2; v_gene: TRBV2; len: 14; d_gene: TRBD1; CDR3aa: CVSSEAGQGQGYTF; CDR3nt: TGTGTCAGCAGTGAAGCGGGACAGGGGCAAGGCTACACCTTC
abundance: NA; j_gene: TRBJ2-7; v_gene: TRBV18; len: 14; d_gene: NA; CDR3aa: CASSQDTISYEQYF; CDR3nt: TGTGCCAGCTCACAGGACACCATCTCCTACGAGCAGTACTTC
abundance: NA; j_gene: TRBJ1-2; v_gene: TRBV3-1/TRBV3-2; len: 15; d_gene: TRBD1; CDR3aa: CASSPRGQESYGYTF; CDR3nt: TGTGCCAGCAGCCCTAGGGGACAGGAAAGCTATGGCTACACCTTC
abundance: NA; j_gene: TRBJ2-1; v_gene: TRBV3-1/TRBV3-2; len: 15; d_gene: NA; CDR3aa: CASSHSGTRVHEQFF; CDR3nt: TGTGCCAGCAGCCACAGCGGGACAAGGGTCCATGAGCAGTTCTTC
abundance: NA; j_gene: TRBJ1-6; v_gene: TRBV11-2; len: 19; d_gene: NA; CDR3aa: CASSHTDSYYSSYNSPLHF; CDR3nt: TGTGCCAGCAGCCATACGGACAGCTATTATAGCTCCTATAATTCACCCCTCCACTTT
abundance: NA; j_gene: TRBJ2-2; v_gene: TRBV10-2; len: 16; d_gene: TRBD2; CDR3aa: CASRAGARGDTGELFF; CDR3nt: TGCGCCAGCAGGGCTGGAGCGCGGGGGGACACCGGGGAGCTGTTTTTT
abundance: NA; j_gene: TRBJ2-7; v_gene: TRBV5-1; len: 13; d_gene: NA; CDR3aa: CASSFQGSSEQYF; CDR3nt: TGCGCCAGCAGCTTCCAGGGTTCCAGCGAGCAGTACTTC
abundance: NA; j_gene: TRBJ1-3; v_gene: TRBV9; len: 16; d_gene: TRBD1; CDR3aa: CASSGSRGLAGNTIYF; CDR3nt: TGTGCCAGCAGCGGATCCAGGGGGCTTGCCGGAAACACCATATATTTT
abundance: NA; j_gene: TRBJ1-5; v_gene: TRBV2; len: 14; d_gene: NA; CDR3aa: CASSDPRGNQPQHF; CDR3nt: TGTGCCAGCAGTGACCCCCGGGGTAATCAGCCCCAGCATTTT
abundance: once; j_gene: TRBJ1-2; v_gene: TRBV2; len: 14; d_gene: NA; CDR3aa: CASSLESPLVGYTF; CDR3nt: TGTGCCAGCAGTTTGGAGAGTCCACTCGTCGGCTACACCTTC
abundance: NA; j_gene: TRBJ2-6; v_gene: TRBV7-9; len: 19; d_gene: NA; CDR3aa: CASSSWSVRAFSGANVLTF; CDR3nt: TGTGCCAGCAGCTCCTGGAGTGTCAGGGCCTTCTCTGGGGCCAACGTCCTGACTTTC
abundance: NA; j_gene: TRBJ2-7; v_gene: TRBV6-5; len: 15; d_gene: TRBD1; CDR3aa: CASSYDRGGSYEQYF; CDR3nt: TGTGCCAGCAGCTATGACAGGGGTGGTTCCTACGAGCAGTACTTC
abundance: many; j_gene: TRBJ1-5; v_gene: TRBV2; len: 14; d_gene: NA; CDR3aa: CASSEGARNQPQHF; CDR3nt: TGTGCCAGCAGTGAGGGGGCGCGCAATCAGCCCCAGCATTTT
abundance: NA; j_gene: TRBJ1-3; v_gene: TRBV4-1; len: 15; d_gene: NA; CDR3aa: CASSQDLRSGNTIYF; CDR3nt: TGCGCCAGCAGCCAAGATCTGAGATCTGGAAACACCATATATTTT
abundance: NA; j_gene: TRBJ2-2; v_gene: TRBV5-1; len: 15; d_gene: NA; CDR3aa: CASTQAPGNTGELFF; CDR3nt: TGCGCCAGCACCCAGGCCCCGGGAAACACCGGGGAGCTGTTTTTT
abundance: NA; j_gene: TRBJ1-5; v_gene: TRBV5-4; len: 14; d_gene: NA; CDR3aa: CASGGGPLGQPQHF; CDR3nt: TGTGCCAGCGGGGGGGGCCCTTTGGGTCAGCCCCAGCATTTT
abundance: NA; j_gene: TRBJ2-2; v_gene: TRBV30; len: 11; d_gene: NA; CDR3aa: CAWTYTGELFF; CDR3nt: TGTGCCTGGACCTACACCGGGGAGCTGTTTTTT
abundance: NA; j_gene: TRBJ1-1; v_gene: TRBV5-1; len: 18; d_gene: NA; CDR3aa: CASRYVAGNMVGNTEAFF; CDR3nt: TGCGCCAGCAGGTATGTGGCAGGAAACATGGTCGGGAACACTGAAGCTTTCTTT
abundance: NA; j_gene: TRBJ1-3; v_gene: TRBV6-5; len: 15; d_gene: TRBD1; CDR3aa: CASSRGQNAGNTIYF; CDR3nt: TGTGCCAGCAGCCGGGGACAGAACGCTGGAAACACCATATATTTT
abundance: once; j_gene: TRBJ1-5; v_gene: TRBV19; len: 15; d_gene: TRBD1; CDR3aa: CASSVHKGAHQPQHF; CDR3nt: TGTGCCAGTAGCGTACACAAGGGGGCTCATCAGCCCCAGCATTTT
abundance: NA; j_gene: TRBJ2-3; v_gene: TRBV12-5; len: 16; d_gene: NA; CDR3aa: CASGPPQTGVLGTQYF; CDR3nt: TGTGCTAGTGGACCTCCCCAGACCGGGGTTCTTGGAACGCAGTATTTT
abundance: NA; j_gene: TRBJ1-3; v_gene: TRBV18; len: 13; d_gene: NA; CDR3aa: CASSQNRGNTIYF; CDR3nt: TGTGCCAGCTCACAAAACAGGGGAAACACCATATATTTT
abundance: NA; j_gene: TRBJ2-7; v_gene: TRBV4-1; len: 13; d_gene: NA; CDR3aa: CASSQDRTYEQYF; CDR3nt: TGCGCCAGCAGCCAAGACAGGACCTACGAGCAGTACTTC
abundance: NA; j_gene: TRBJ2-1; v_gene: TRBV5-4; len: 15; d_gene: TRBD2; CDR3aa: CASSLLAGGLGEQFF; CDR3nt: TGTGCCAGCAGCCTACTAGCGGGGGGGCTTGGTGAGCAGTTCTTC
abundance: NA; j_gene: TRBJ1-6; v_gene: TRBV4-3; len: 17; d_gene: NA; CDR3aa: CASSPAPVTGYNSPLHF; CDR3nt: TGCGCCAGCAGCCCTGCGCCCGTGACAGGATATAATTCACCCCTCCACTTT
abundance: NA; j_gene: TRBJ1-4; v_gene: TRBV21-1; len: 16; d_gene: NA; CDR3aa: CASIPRRDRLNEKLFF; CDR3nt: TGTGCCAGCATCCCCCGCCGGGACAGGCTTAATGAAAAACTGTTTTTT
abundance: NA; j_gene: TRBJ2-7; v_gene: TRBV5-1; len: 17; d_gene: NA; CDR3aa: CASSRYLIGGKTYEQYF; CDR3nt: TGCGCCAGCAGTCGTTATCTAATTGGGGGGAAGACCTACGAGCAGTACTTC
abundance: NA; j_gene: TRBJ2-5; v_gene: TRBV19; len: 14; d_gene: TRBD1; CDR3aa: CASRTTGGRETQYF; CDR3nt: TGTGCCAGTAGGACCACAGGGGGCCGAGAGACCCAGTACTTC
abundance: NA; j_gene: TRBJ2-3; v_gene: TRBV27; len: 15; d_gene: TRBD1; CDR3aa: CASSSGGRGTDTQYF; CDR3nt: TGTGCCAGCAGTTCAGGGGGTCGGGGCACAGATACGCAGTATTTT
abundance: NA; j_gene: TRBJ1-6; v_gene: TRBV4-1; len: 17; d_gene: NA; CDR3aa: CASSQEAGSSYNSPLHF; CDR3nt: TGCGCCAGCAGCCAAGAGGCGGGGAGCTCCTATAATTCACCCCTCCACTTT
abundance: NA; j_gene: TRBJ2-5; v_gene: TRBV4-3; len: 14; d_gene: NA; CDR3aa: CASSQDSYQETQYF; CDR3nt: TGCGCCAGCAGCCAAGATTCCTATCAAGAGACCCAGTACTTC
abundance: NA; j_gene: TRBJ2-3; v_gene: TRBV7-3; len: 14; d_gene: NA; CDR3aa: CASSPQSSTDTQYF; CDR3nt: TGTGCCAGCAGCCCCCAGTCGAGCACAGATACGCAGTATTTT
abundance: NA; j_gene: TRBJ2-3; v_gene: TRBV5-1; len: 16; d_gene: TRBD2; CDR3aa: CASSSPGGGAADTQYF; CDR3nt: TGCGCCAGCAGCTCGCCTGGCGGGGGGGCCGCTGATACGCAGTATTTT
abundance: few; j_gene: TRBJ1-5; v_gene: TRBV2; len: 13; d_gene: NA; CDR3aa: CASSLDRDQPQHF; CDR3nt: TGTGCCAGCAGTTTGGACAGAGATCAGCCCCAGCATTTT
abundance: NA; j_gene: TRBJ2-3; v_gene: TRBV5-1; len: 15; d_gene: NA; CDR3aa: CASSLEGGSTDTQYF; CDR3nt: TGCGCCAGCAGCTTGGAAGGCGGCAGCACAGATACGCAGTATTTT
abundance: NA; j_gene: TRBJ2-6; v_gene: TRBV27; len: 15; d_gene: TRBD1; CDR3aa: CASSLGTVGANVLTF; CDR3nt: TGTGCCAGCAGTTTGGGGACAGTTGGGGCCAACGTCCTGACTTTC
abundance: NA; j_gene: TRBJ2-5; v_gene: TRBV24-1; len: 15; d_gene: TRBD1; CDR3aa: CATSDLSDRGETQYF; CDR3nt: TGTGCCACCAGTGATTTGAGTGACAGGGGAGAGACCCAGTACTTC
abundance: NA; j_gene: TRBJ2-7; v_gene: TRBV5-6; len: 15; d_gene: NA; CDR3aa: CASSLGQVGTYEQYF; CDR3nt: TGTGCCAGCAGCTTGGGACAGGTTGGGACCTACGAGCAGTACTTC
abundance: NA; j_gene: TRBJ2-3; v_gene: TRBV13; len: 16; d_gene: TRBD2; CDR3aa: CASSIPTSGVTDTQYF; CDR3nt: TGTGCCAGCAGCATTCCGACTAGCGGGGTCACAGATACGCAGTATTTT
abundance: NA; j_gene: TRBJ2-7; v_gene: TRBV18; len: 15; d_gene: TRBD1; CDR3aa: CASSPYGTGPYEQYF; CDR3nt: TGTGCCAGCTCACCATACGGGACAGGGCCTTACGAGCAGTACTTC
abundance: NA; j_gene: TRBJ1-5; v_gene: TRBV19; len: 16; d_gene: NA; CDR3aa: CASSNFEVRLNQPQHF; CDR3nt: TGTGCCAGTAGTAATTTCGAGGTGAGGCTTAATCAGCCCCAGCATTTT
abundance: NA; j_gene: TRBJ1-2; v_gene: TRBV30; len: 14; d_gene: TRBD1; CDR3aa: CAWEGQGSDYGYTF; CDR3nt: TGTGCCTGGGAAGGACAGGGTTCAGACTATGGCTACACCTTC
abundance: NA; j_gene: TRBJ1-2; v_gene: TRBV18; len: 15; d_gene: TRBD1; CDR3aa: CASSPNADRAGGYTF; CDR3nt: TGTGCCAGCTCACCTAACGCCGACAGGGCGGGAGGCTACACCTTC
abundance: NA; j_gene: TRBJ2-4; v_gene: TRBV29-1; len: 13; d_gene: TRBD1; CDR3aa: CSAGQGVGNIQYF; CDR3nt: TGCAGCGCTGGACAGGGGGTCGGAAACATTCAGTACTTC